This note documents a single TCR beta chain sequence. Its target is unknown. The germline V gene has CDR1 SGHRS and CDR2 YFSETQ. The ends were cut back, 3 bases at V and 4 bases at J, with 14 bases in the middle. This CDR3 has 15 residues. The sample belongs to a study of T-cell memory formation after mild COVID-19. Whole-study findings and limits: Day 15 to 85 contracting clones showed balanced CD4/CD8; day 15 to 37 expanders favored CD4+.

TCRdb analysed the 5' RACE reads with MiXCR anew, one entry per CDR3 protein. The sample has fewer than 150,000 distinct CDR3 sequences; 11% to 15% are singletons. The chain joins TRBV5-1 to TRBJ1-3; TRBD1 might be the D (6 bases). The TCR was taken from an adult woman who had mild COVID-19 (a few samples of this study predate the infection). Cell type and time point are not known. Sequences were obtained from PBMCs or a T cell subset sorted from them (not recorded which). The CDR3 sequence: CASSWTPGQGNTIYF. CDR3 DNA: TGCGCCAGCAGCTGGACACCGGGACAAGGAAACACCATATATTTT.